This TCR beta chain was obtained from a study of cytomegalovirus exposure and HLA in healthy donors. For the study at large: Genotyping showed 70% to 90% of some 400 donors falling in the Caucasian-associated ancestry cluster. Study observations and caveats: Later on, a genetic analysis was performed. It linked a missense variant in DCLRE1C with V- and J-gene trimming of TCR beta.

In regard to this clone: Antigen specificity is unknown.

The CDR3 has 13 residues. Per germline, CDR1 MNHNS and CDR2 SASEGT. V lost 6 bases to trimming and J lost 0 bases, with 9 bases between them. 13 Jbeta primers and 60 Vbeta primers were used for the PCR. Some clones are missing from TCRdb's copy, which holds only in-frame ones; the method was immunoSEQ multiplex PCR. The table lists some 70,000 clones, 78% of them singletons, with around 7.8% in the top ten. The TCR sequence derives from a man between 18 and 29 years old in good health and CMV-seropositive. Input material: PBMCs. The chain uses TRBV6-1 and TRBJ2-7; possibly TRBD1 for D (6 bases). CDR3 loop: CASSPGASYEQYF. The CDR3 DNA follows: TGTGCCAGCAGCCCAGGGGCCTCCTACGAGCAGTACTTC.